This TCR beta chain stems from a study of chemoradiotherapy in HPV16-positive cancers. Libraries were prepared by immunoSEQ multiplex PCR; TCRdb keeps only in-frame clonotypes and omits some of them. Of over 8,500 clones listed, over 80% are singletons. V was cut by 5 bases and J by 1 base, with 11 bases left in between. The germline V gene encodes CDR1 MGHRA and CDR2 YSYEKL. The CDR3 totals 14 residues. The V gene is TRBV4-1, the J gene TRBJ1-1; D perhaps matches TRBD1 (6 bases). The receptor comes from a human donor with HPV-associated anogenital cancer. Sequencing used blood, obtained from a patient who underwent chemoradiotherapy. DNA of the CDR3: TGCGCCAGCAGCGCAGGGGACCGGAACACTGAAGCTTTCTTT. The encoded protein is CASSAGDRNTEAFF.